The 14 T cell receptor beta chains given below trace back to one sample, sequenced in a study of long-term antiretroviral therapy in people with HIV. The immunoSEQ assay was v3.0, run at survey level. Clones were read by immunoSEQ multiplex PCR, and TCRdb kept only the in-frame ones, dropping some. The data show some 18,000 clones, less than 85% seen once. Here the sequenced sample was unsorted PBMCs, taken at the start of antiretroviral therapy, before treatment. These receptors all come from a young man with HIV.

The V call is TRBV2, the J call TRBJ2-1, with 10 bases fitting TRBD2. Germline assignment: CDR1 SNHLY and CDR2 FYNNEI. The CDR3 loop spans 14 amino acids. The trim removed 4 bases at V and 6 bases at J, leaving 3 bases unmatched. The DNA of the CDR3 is TGTGCCAGCAGTGCTGAGCGGGAGGGCAATGAGCAGTTCTTC. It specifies CASSAEREGNEQFF.

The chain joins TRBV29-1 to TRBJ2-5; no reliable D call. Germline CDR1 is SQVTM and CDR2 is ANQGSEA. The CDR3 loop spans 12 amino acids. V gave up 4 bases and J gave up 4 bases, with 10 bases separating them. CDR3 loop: CSVAGLGETQYF. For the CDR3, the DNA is TGCAGCGTTGCGGGTCTGGGAGAGACCCAGTACTTC.

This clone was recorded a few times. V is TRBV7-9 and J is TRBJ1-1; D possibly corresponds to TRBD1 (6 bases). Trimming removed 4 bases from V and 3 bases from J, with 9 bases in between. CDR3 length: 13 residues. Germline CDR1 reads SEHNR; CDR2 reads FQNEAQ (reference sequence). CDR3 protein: CASSYSGDTEAFF. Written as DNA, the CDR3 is TGTGCCAGCAGCTACTCAGGGGACACTGAAGCTTTCTTT.

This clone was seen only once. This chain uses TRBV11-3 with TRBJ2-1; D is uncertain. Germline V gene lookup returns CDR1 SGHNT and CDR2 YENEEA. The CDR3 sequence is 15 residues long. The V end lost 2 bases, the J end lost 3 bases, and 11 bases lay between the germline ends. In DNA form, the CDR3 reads TGTGCCAGCAGCTTAACCAACCTTGACTACAATGAGCAGTTCTTC. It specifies CASSLTNLDYNEQFF.

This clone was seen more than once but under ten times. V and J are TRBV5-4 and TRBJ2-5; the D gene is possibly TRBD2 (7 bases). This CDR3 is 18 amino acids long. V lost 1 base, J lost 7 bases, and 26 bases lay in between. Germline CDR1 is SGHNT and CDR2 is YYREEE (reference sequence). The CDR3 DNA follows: TGTGCCAGCAGCTTGTACCGGACGGGGAGGGGGTATGAGTGGACCCAGTACTTC. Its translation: CASSLYRTGRGYEWTQYF.

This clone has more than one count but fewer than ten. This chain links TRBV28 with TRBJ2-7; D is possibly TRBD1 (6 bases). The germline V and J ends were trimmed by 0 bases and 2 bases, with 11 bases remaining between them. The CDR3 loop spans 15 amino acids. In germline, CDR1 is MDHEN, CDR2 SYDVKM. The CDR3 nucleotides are TGTGCCAGCAGTTTATGGGTGGACAGTGCCTACGAGCAGTACTTC. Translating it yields CASSLWVDSAYEQYF. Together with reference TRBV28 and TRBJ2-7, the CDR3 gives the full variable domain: DVKVTQSSRYLVKRTGEKVFLECVQDMDHENMFWYRQDPGLGLRLIYFSYDVKMKEKGDIPEGYSVSREKKERFSLILESASTNQTSMYLCASSLWVDSAYEQYFGPGTRLTVT.

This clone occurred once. The DNA of the CDR3 is TGTGCCAGTAGTGCCCTAACCTACAATGAGCAGTTCTTC. Protein: CASSALTYNEQFF. J is TRBJ2-1 and V is TRBV19; no clear D. The germline V gene encodes CDR1 LNHDA and CDR2 SQIVND (reference sequence). The CDR3 covers 13 residues. V lost 5 bases, J lost 2 bases, and 7 bases lay in between.

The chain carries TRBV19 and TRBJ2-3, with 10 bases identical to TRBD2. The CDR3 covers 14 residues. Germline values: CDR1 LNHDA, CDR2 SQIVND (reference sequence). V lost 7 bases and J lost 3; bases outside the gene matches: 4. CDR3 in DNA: TGTGCCAGTAAGGCTAGCGGGGGAACAGATACGCAGTATTTT. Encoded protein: CASKASGGTDTQYF.

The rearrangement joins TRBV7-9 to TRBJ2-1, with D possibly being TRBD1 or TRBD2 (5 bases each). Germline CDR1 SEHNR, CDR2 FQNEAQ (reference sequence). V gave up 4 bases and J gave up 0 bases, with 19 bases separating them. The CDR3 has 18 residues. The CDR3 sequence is CASSSSGTRGSSYNEQFF. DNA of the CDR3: TGTGCCAGCAGCTCCTCCGGGACCCGAGGCAGCTCCTACAATGAGCAGTTCTTC.

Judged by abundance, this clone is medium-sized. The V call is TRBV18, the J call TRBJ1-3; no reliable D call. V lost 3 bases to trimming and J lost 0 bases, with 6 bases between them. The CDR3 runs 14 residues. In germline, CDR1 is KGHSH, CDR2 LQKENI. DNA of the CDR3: TGTGCCAGCTCACCCTCCCGCTCTGGAAACACCATATATTTT. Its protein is CASSPSRSGNTIYF.

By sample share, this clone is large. The CDR3 loop is CASSQDAGGAYEQYF. The CDR3, as DNA: TGCGCCAGCAGCCAAGACGCGGGAGGAGCCTACGAGCAGTACTTC. The chain employs TRBV4-3 and TRBJ2-7, with 8 bases lining up with TRBD2. Unmatched junction bases numbered 3, after V lost 0 bases and J lost 2 bases. This CDR3 spans 15 amino acids. Germline V gene sequence: CDR1 LGHNA, CDR2 YSLEER.

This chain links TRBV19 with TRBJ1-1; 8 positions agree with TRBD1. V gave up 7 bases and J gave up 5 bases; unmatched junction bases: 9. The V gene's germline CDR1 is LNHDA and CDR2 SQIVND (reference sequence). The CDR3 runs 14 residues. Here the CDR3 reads CASTSRTGRTEAFF. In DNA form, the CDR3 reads TGTGCCAGTACCTCAAGGACAGGGAGAACTGAAGCTTTCTTT.

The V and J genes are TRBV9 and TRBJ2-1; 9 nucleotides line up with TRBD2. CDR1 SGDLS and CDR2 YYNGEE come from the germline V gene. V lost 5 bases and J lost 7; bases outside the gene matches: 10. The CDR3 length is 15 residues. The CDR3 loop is CASSPFAGGQNEQFF. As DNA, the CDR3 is TGTGCCAGCAGTCCTTTTGCGGGAGGGCAAAATGAGCAGTTCTTC.

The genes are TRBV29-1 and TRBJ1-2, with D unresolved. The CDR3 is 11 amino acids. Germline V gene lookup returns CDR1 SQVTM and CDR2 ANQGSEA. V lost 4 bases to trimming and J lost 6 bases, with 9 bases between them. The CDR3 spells CSVVMGDGYTF. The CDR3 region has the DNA TGCAGCGTTGTAATGGGCGATGGCTACACCTTC.